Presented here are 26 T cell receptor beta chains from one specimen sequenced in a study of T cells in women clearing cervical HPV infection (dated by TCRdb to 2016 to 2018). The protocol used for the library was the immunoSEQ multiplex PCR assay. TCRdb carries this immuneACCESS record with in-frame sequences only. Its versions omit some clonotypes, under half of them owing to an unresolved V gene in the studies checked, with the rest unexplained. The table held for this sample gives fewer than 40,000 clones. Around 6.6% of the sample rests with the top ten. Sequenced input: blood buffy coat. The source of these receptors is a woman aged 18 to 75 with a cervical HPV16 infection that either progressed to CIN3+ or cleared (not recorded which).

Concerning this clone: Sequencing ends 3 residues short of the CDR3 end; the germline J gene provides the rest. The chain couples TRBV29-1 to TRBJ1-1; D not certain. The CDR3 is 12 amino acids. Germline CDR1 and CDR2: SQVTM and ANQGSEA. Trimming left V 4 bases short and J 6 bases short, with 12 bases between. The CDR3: CSVVEMAAEAFF. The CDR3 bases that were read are TGCAGCGTTGTCGAGATGGCGGCTGAA.

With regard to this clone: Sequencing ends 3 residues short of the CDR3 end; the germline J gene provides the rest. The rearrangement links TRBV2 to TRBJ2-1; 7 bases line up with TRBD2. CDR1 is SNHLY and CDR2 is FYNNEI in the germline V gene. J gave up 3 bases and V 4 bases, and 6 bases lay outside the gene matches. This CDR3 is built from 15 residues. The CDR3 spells CASSAGLVLYNEQFF. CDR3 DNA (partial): TGTGCCAGCAGTGCTGGACTAGTCCTCTACAATGAG.

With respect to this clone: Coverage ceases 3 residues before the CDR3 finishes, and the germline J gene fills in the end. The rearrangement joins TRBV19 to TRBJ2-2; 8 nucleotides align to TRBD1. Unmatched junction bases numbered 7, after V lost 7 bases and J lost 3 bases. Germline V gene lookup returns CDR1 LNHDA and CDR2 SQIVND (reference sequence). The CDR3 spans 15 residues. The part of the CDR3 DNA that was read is TGTGCCAGTACCACAGGGGGGCGCGACACCGGGGAG. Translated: CASTTGGRDTGE. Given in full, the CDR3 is CASTTGGRDTGELFF.

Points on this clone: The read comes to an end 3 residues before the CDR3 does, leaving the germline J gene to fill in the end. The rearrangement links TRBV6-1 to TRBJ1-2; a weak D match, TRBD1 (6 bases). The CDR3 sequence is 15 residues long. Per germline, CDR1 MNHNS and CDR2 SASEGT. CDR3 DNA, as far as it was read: TGTGCCAGCAGTGCGTCACCAACAGGGAAAGGAGGC. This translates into CASSASPTGKGG. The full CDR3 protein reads CASSASPTGKGGYTF.

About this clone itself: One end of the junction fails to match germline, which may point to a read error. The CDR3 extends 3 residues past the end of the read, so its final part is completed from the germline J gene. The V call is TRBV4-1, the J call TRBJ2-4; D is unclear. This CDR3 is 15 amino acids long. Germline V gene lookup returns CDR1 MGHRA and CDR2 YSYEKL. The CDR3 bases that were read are TGCGCCAGCGGCCAATCTTACGCAGGAAAAAACATT. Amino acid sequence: CASGQSYAGKNI. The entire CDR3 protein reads CASGQSYAGKNIQYF.

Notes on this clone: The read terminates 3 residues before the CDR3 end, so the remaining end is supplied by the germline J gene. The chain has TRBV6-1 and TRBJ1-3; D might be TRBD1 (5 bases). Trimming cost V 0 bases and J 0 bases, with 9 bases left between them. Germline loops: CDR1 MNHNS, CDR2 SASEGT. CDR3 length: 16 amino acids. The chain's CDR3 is CASSEAGGTSGNTIYF. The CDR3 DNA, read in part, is TGTGCCAGCAGTGAAGCGGGGGGGACCTCTGGAAACACC.

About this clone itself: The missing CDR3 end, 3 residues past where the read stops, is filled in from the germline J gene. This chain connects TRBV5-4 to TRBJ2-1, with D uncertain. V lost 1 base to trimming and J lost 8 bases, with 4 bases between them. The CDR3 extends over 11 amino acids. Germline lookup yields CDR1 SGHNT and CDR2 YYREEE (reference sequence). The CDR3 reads CASSLRDEQFF. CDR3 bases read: TGTGCCAGCAGCTTGAGGGATGAG.

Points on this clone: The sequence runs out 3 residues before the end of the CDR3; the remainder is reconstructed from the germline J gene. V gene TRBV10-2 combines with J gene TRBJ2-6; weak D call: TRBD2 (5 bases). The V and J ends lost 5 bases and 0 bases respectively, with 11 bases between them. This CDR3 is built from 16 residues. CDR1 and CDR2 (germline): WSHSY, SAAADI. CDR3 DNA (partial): TGCGCCAGCAGTCACGGACTGAGCTCTGGGGCCAACGTC. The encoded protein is CASSHGLSSGANV. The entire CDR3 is CASSHGLSSGANVLTF.

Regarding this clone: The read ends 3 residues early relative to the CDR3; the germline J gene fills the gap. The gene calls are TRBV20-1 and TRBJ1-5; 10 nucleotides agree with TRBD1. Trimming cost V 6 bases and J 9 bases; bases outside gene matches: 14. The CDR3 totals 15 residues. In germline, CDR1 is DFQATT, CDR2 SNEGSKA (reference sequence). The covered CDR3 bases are TGCAGTGCCCCATTTCCGGGACAGGGGAGAGGGCCC. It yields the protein CSAPFPGQGRGP. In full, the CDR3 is CSAPFPGQGRGPQHF.

CDR3 amino acids: CASSLQGDYGYTF. The sequenced CDR3 bases are TGTGCCAGCAGCTTACAGGGGGACTATGGC. The chain carries TRBV5-4 and TRBJ1-2; 8 bases are shared with TRBD1. The DNA ends 3 residues before the CDR3 does, and the rest of the CDR3 is filled in from the germline J gene. There are 13 residues in the CDR3. Trimming took 2 bases from V and 3 from J; bases not matched to a gene: 0. The germline V gene encodes CDR1 SGHNT and CDR2 YYREEE (reference sequence).

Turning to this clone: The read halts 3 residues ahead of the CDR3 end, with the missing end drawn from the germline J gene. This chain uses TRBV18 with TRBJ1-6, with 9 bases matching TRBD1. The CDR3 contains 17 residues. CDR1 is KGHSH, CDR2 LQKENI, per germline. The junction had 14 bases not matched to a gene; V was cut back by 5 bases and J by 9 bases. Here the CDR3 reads CASSFNAGQGRASPLHF. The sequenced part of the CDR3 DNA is TGTGCCAGCTCATTTAATGCAGGACAGGGGAGAGCTTCACCC. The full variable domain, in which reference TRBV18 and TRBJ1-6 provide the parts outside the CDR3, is NAGVMQNPRHLVRRRGQEARLRCSPMKGHSHVYWYRQLPEEGLKFMVYLQKENIIDESGMPKERFSAEFPKEGPSILRIQQVVRGDSAAYFCASSFNAGQGRASPLHFGNGTRLTVT.

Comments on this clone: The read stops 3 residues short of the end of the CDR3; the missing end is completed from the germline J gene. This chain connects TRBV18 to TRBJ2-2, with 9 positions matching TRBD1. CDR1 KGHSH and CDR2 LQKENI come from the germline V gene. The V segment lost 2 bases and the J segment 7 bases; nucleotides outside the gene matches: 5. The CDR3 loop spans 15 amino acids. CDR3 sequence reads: CASSPTGGMDGELFF. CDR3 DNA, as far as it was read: TGTGCCAGCTCACCAACAGGGGGCATGGACGGGGAG.

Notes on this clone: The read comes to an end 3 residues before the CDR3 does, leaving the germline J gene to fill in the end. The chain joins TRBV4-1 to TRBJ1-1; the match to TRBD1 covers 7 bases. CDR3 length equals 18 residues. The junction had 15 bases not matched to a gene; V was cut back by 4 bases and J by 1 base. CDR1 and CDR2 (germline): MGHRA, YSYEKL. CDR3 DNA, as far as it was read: TGCGCCAGCAGCCTTCCTTCGGGACAGAGATTAGAGAACACTGAA. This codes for CASSLPSGQRLENTE. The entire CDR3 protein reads CASSLPSGQRLENTEAFF.

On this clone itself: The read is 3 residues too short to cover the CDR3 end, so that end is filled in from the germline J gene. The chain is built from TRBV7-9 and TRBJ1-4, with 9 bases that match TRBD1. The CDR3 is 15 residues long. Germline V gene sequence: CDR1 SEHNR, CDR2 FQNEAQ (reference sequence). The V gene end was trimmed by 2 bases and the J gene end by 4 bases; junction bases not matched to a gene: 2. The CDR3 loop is CASSLTGQGNEKLFF. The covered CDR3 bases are TGTGCCAGCAGCTTAACGGGACAGGGTAATGAAAAA.

The sequenced CDR3 bases are TGTGCCAGCAGTGGCACGCAGGGAATTTTAGACGAG. It encodes CASSGTQGILDE. The full CDR3 is CASSGTQGILDEQYF. The V and J genes are TRBV2 and TRBJ2-7; tentative D call: TRBD1 (5 bases). With the read ending 3 residues before the CDR3 end, the germline J gene is used to fill in that end. The CDR3 spans 15 residues. V gave up 4 bases and J gave up 5 bases, with 18 bases separating them. Per the germline V gene, CDR1 is SNHLY and CDR2 is FYNNEI.

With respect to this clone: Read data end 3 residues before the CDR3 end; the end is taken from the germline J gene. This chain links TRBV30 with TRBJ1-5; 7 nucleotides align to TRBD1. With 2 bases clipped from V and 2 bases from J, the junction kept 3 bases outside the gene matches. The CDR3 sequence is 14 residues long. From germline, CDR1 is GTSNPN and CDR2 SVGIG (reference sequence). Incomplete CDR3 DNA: TGTGCCTGGAGTACCGGGACAGGCAATCAGCCC. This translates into CAWSTGTGNQP. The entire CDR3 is CAWSTGTGNQPQHF.

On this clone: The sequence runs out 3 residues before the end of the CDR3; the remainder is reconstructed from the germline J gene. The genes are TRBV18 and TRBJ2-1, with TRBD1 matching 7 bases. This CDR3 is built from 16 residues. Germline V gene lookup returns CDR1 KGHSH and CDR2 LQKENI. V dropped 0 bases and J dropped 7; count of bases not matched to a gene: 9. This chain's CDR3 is CASSPPGLGTVNEQFF. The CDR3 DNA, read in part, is TGTGCCAGCTCACCACCCGGACTCGGGACAGTTAATGAG. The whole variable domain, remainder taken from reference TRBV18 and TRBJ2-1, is NAGVMQNPRHLVRRRGQEARLRCSPMKGHSHVYWYRQLPEEGLKFMVYLQKENIIDESGMPKERFSAEFPKEGPSILRIQQVVRGDSAAYFCASSPPGLGTVNEQFFGPGTRLTVL.

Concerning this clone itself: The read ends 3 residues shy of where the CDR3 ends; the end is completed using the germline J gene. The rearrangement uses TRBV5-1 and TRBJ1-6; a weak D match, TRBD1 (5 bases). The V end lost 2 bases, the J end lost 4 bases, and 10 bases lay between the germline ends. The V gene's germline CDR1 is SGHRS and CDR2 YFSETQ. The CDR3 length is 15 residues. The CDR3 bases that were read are TGCGCCAGCAGCTTAGGGGAGGCTTATAATTCACCC. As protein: CASSLGEAYNSP. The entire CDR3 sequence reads CASSLGEAYNSPLHF.

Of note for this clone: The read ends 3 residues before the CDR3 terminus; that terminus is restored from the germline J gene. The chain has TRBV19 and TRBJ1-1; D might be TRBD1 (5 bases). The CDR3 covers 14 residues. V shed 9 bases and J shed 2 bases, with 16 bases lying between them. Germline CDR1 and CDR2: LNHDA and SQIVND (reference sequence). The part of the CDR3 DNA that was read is TGTGCCAGCCAGACGGCGGGGGGTAACACTGAA. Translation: CASQTAGGNTE. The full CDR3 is CASQTAGGNTEAFF.

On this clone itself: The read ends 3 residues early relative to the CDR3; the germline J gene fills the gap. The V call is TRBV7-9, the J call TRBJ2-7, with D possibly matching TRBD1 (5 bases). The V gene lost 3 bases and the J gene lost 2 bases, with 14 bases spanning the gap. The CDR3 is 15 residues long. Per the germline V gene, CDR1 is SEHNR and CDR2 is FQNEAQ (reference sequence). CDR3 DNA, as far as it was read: TGTGCCAGCAGCTTCGAGATGGACAAGCCCTACGAG. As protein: CASSFEMDKPYE. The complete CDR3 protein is CASSFEMDKPYEQYF.

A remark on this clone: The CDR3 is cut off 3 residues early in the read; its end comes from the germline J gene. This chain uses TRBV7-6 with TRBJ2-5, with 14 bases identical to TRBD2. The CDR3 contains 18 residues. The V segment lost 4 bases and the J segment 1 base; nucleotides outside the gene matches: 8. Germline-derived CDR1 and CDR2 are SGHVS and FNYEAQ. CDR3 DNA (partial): TGTGCCAGCAGCTCGGGACTAGCGGGGGCCCGAGCCCAAGAGACC. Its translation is CASSSGLAGARAQET. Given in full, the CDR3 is CASSSGLAGARAQETQYF.

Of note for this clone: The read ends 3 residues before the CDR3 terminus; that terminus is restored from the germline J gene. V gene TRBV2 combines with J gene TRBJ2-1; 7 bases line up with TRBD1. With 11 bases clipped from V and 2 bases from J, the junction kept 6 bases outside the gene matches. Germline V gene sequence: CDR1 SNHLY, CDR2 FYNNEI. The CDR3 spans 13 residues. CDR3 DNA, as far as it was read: TGTGCCGTGGCCGGGACAGCCTACAATGAG. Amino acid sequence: CAVAGTAYNE. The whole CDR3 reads CAVAGTAYNEQFF.

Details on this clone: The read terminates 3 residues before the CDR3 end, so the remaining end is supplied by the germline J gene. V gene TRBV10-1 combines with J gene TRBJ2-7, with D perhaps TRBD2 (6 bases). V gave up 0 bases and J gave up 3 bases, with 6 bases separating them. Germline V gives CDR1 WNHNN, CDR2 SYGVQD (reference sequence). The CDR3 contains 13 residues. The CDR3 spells CASSESTSYEQYF. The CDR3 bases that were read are TGCGCCAGCAGTGAGTCGACTAGCTACGAG.

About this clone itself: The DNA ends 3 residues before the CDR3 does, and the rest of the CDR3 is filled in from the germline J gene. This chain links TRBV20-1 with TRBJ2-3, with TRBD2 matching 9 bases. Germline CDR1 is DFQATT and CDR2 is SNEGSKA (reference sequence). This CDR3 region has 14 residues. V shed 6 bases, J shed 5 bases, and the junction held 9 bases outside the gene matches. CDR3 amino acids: CSARGAGGLDTQYF. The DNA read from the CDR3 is TGCAGTGCCCGGGGAGCGGGGGGTCTAGATACG.

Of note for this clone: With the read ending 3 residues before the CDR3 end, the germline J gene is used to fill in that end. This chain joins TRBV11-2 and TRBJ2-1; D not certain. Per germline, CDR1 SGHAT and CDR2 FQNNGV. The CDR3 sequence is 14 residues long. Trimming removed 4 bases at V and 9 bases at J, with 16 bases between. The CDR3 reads CASSSPDGPTEQFF. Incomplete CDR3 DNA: TGTGCCAGCAGCTCCCCCGATGGGCCCACTGAG.

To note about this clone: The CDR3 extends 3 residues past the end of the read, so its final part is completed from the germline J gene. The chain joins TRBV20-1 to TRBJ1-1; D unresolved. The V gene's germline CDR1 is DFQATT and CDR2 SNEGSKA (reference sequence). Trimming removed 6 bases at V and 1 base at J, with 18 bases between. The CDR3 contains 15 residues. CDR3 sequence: CSAPSAGGANTEAFF. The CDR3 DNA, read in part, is TGCAGTGCCCCGTCGGCAGGAGGTGCGAACACTGAA.